These T cell receptor beta chains were read from a single sample in a study of radiotherapy plus CTLA-4 blockade in lung cancer. Sequencing used immunoSEQ multiplex PCR; TCRdb keeps in-frame clones, though not all of them. The table lists 40,000 to 50,000 clones, 73% of them singletons, with 3.5% in the top ten. The material sequenced was peripheral blood, taken from a patient treated with radiotherapy plus ipilimumab. The receptors were sampled from a human donor with non-small cell lung cancer who had a complete response to radiotherapy plus ipilimumab. CDR3s include the opening cysteine and the closing phenylalanine or tryptophan. Each record gives: D gene, J gene, clone size, V gene, CDR3 protein, CDR3 DNA. A D gene is named only where the DNA matches it firmly. Size values are once, few and many counts, or a class for expanded clones, and some rows have none.

TRBD2 TRBJ2-1 - TRBV9 CASSAVPGTSGREGREQFF TGTGCCAGCAGCGCGGTACCCGGGACTAGCGGGAGAGAAGGGCGAGAGCAGTTCTTC
- TRBJ1-2 - TRBV19 CASSIQYNYGYTF TGTGCCAGTAGTATTCAGTATAACTATGGCTACACCTTC
- TRBJ1-1 - TRBV6-5 CASSLGRGTEAFF TGTGCCAGCAGTCTCGGCAGGGGCACTGAAGCTTTCTTT
- TRBJ1-4 - TRBV5-1 CASSLEGELFF TGCGCCAGCAGCCTTGAGGGGGAACTGTTTTTT
- TRBJ2-7 - TRBV6-5 CASRYLYEQYF TGTGCCAGCAGGTATCTCTACGAGCAGTACTTC
TRBD2 TRBJ2-2 - TRBV28 CASSFLGRGLTGELFF TGTGCCAGCAGTTTTTTAGGGAGGGGCTTAACCGGGGAGCTGTTTTTT
- TRBJ2-2 - TRBV5-5 CASRRWLNTGELFF TGTGCCAGCAGGCGGTGGTTAAACACCGGGGAGCTGTTTTTT
- TRBJ1-2 - TRBV11-2 CASSLVGKANYGYTF TGTGCCAGCAGCTTAGTCGGGAAAGCTAACTATGGCTACACCTTC
- TRBJ1-1 - TRBV28 CASSLSLDSASTEAFF TGTGCCAGCAGTTTAAGCCTGGACAGCGCCTCTACTGAAGCTTTCTTT
- TRBJ2-5 - TRBV6-5 CASSLGAVQETQYF TGTGCCAGCAGTCTGGGGGCCGTACAAGAGACCCAGTACTTC
TRBD2 TRBJ2-1 - TRBV30 CAWSRLAGYNEQFF TGTGCCTGGAGCCGACTAGCGGGTTACAATGAGCAGTTCTTC
- TRBJ1-5 - TRBV7-2 CASSLGPTVNQPQHF TGTGCCAGCAGCTTAGGCCCGACAGTAAATCAGCCCCAGCATTTT
TRBD1 TRBJ2-1 once TRBV9 CASSVGGGYNNEQFF TGTGCCAGCAGCGTAGGAGGGGGCTACAACAATGAGCAGTTCTTC
TRBD2 TRBJ2-7 once TRBV9 CASSVGTSGVMYEQYF TGTGCCAGCAGCGTGGGGACTAGCGGGGTTATGTACGAGCAGTACTTC
- TRBJ2-7 few TRBV6-5 CASSYSRELAYYEQYF TGTGCCAGCAGTTACTCAAGAGAGCTAGCTTACTACGAGCAGTACTTC
- TRBJ1-1 - TRBV6-5 CASTRGGNTEAFF TGTGCCAGCACTCGGGGGGGGAACACTGAAGCTTTCTTT
TRBD2 TRBJ2-3 - TRBV9 CASSPDPAGGPTDTQYF TGTGCCAGCAGCCCCGACCCTGCGGGAGGGCCGACAGATACGCAGTATTTT
- TRBJ2-7 - TRBV5-4 CASSFRGHRSRYEQYF TGTGCCAGCAGCTTTCGAGGACACCGATCCCGCTACGAGCAGTACTTC
- TRBJ1-1 - TRBV11-2 CASSLDLGVGWHTEAFF TGTGCCAGCAGCTTAGATCTCGGGGTAGGGTGGCACACTGAAGCTTTCTTT
TRBD1 TRBJ1-6 few TRBV10-1 CASRRDRAGNSPLHF TGCGCCAGCCGCCGGGACAGGGCTGGGAATTCACCCCTCCACTTT
TRBD2 TRBJ2-7 - TRBV7-2 CASSFSGKGTYEQYF TGTGCCAGCAGCTTTAGCGGGAAGGGCACCTACGAGCAGTACTTC
TRBD1 TRBJ2-7 - TRBV11-2 CASSRRTGYYEQYF TGTGCCAGCAGCCGCAGGACAGGGTACTACGAGCAGTACTTC
- TRBJ1-5 - TRBV6-1 CASSDRGFRPQHF TGTGCCAGCAGTGACAGGGGTTTCCGGCCCCAGCATTTT
TRBD1 TRBJ2-5 few TRBV19 CASSTGQGKTQYF TGTGCCAGTAGTACCGGACAGGGAAAGACCCAGTACTTC
TRBD1 TRBJ2-7 - TRBV6-5 CASHPGQSSYEQYF TGTGCCAGCCACCCGGGACAGTCGTCCTACGAGCAGTACTTC
- TRBJ2-7 - TRBV6-1 CASSVNLSYEQYF TGTGCCAGCAGTGTCAATCTATCCTACGAGCAGTACTTC
TRBD2 TRBJ2-1 - TRBV5-1 CASSSLGASGYNEQFF TGCGCCAGCAGCTCCTTGGGAGCTAGCGGATACAATGAGCAGTTCTTC
- TRBJ1-4 - TRBV2 CASMAGIEKLFF TGTGCCAGCATGGCGGGAATTGAAAAACTGTTTTTT
- TRBJ1-1 - TRBV19 CASSMYMNTEAFF TGTGCCAGTAGTATGTACATGAACACTGAAGCTTTCTTT
- TRBJ1-6 - TRBV30 CAWREYRRGEASPLHF TGTGCCTGGAGGGAGTATCGGCGGGGGGAAGCTTCACCCCTCCACTTT
- TRBJ1-5 - TRBV29-1 CSVTLTGYSNQPQHF TGCAGCGTGACCCTAACAGGGTATAGCAATCAGCCCCAGCATTTT
- TRBJ2-1 - TRBV15 CATSRDSAGRVGQFF TGTGCCACCAGCAGAGATTCGGCCGGCCGGGTTGGGCAGTTCTTC
- TRBJ1-1 few TRBV7-9 CASSSSGHGNTEAFF TGTGCCAGCAGCTCGTCGGGACACGGGAACACTGAAGCTTTCTTT
TRBD2 TRBJ2-1 once TRBV4-3 CASSQEIRGGYNEQFF TGCGCCAGCAGCCAAGAGATCCGGGGAGGGTACAATGAGCAGTTCTTC
TRBD1 TRBJ2-7 - TRBV5-7 CASSSGTGLGEQYF TGTGCCAGCAGCTCCGGGACAGGATTAGGCGAGCAGTACTTC
- TRBJ2-2 - TRBV18 CASSPDKIGELFF TGTGCCAGCTCACCGGACAAAATCGGGGAGCTGTTTTTT
TRBD1 TRBJ1-6 - TRBV4-3 CASSIRDSMNSPLHF TGCGCCAGCAGCATCCGGGACAGTATGAATTCACCCCTCCACTTT
TRBD1 TRBJ2-1 - TRBV7-9 CASSLGDRSHNEQFF TGTGCCAGCAGCTTAGGGGACAGGAGCCACAATGAGCAGTTCTTC
- TRBJ1-2 few TRBV6-1 CASSEEGTSNYGYTF TGTGCCAGCAGTGAAGAGGGGACATCGAACTATGGCTACACCTTC
- TRBJ2-7 - TRBV20-1 CSASPSYEQYF TGCAGTGCTAGTCCTAGCTACGAGCAGTACTTC
- TRBJ1-5 - TRBV18 CASSPQLDQPQHF TGTGCCAGCTCACCACAGCTCGATCAGCCCCAGCATTTT
TRBD2 TRBJ2-2 - TRBV4-3 CASTSGGSNTGELFF TGCGCCAGCACTAGCGGGGGATCAAACACCGGGGAGCTGTTTTTT
- TRBJ1-2 - TRBV18 CASSNREGYTF TGTGCCAGCTCAAACAGGGAAGGCTACACCTTC
TRBD1 TRBJ1-6 - TRBV18 CASSPSTGSNSPLHF TGTGCCAGCTCACCCTCGACAGGGTCTAATTCACCCCTCCACTTT
- TRBJ1-2 once TRBV29-1 CSVDFGQSYGYTF TGCAGCGTTGACTTCGGACAGAGCTATGGCTACACCTTC
- TRBJ2-1 - TRBV7-9 CASSLEGYSSYNEQFF TGTGCCAGCAGCTTAGAAGGTTACAGCTCCTACAATGAGCAGTTCTTC
TRBD2 TRBJ2-3 - TRBV2 CASSAGLAASTDTQYF TGTGCCAGCAGTGCGGGACTAGCGGCTAGCACAGATACGCAGTATTTT
- TRBJ1-1 few TRBV29-1 CSVGVNTEAFF TGCAGCGTAGGGGTGAACACTGAAGCTTTCTTT
TRBD2 TRBJ2-5 - TRBV30 CAWRLAEGSRETQYF TGTGCCTGGAGGCTAGCGGAGGGGTCCCGGGAGACCCAGTACTTC
TRBD1 TRBJ2-2 - TRBV10-1 CASSPTGPGELFF TGCGCCAGCAGCCCGACAGGGCCCGGGGAGCTGTTTTTT
TRBD1 TRBJ2-1 - TRBV4-3 CASSQGQFPSSWVNEQFF TGCGCCAGCAGCCAGGGACAGTTCCCATCCAGCTGGGTCAATGAGCAGTTCTTC
TRBD1 TRBJ2-1 - TRBV5-1 CASSGNRDRGSNEQFF TGCGCCAGCAGCGGTAATCGGGACAGGGGCTCCAATGAGCAGTTCTTC
- TRBJ2-3 - TRBV7-9 CASSLAPLGEQYF TGTGCCAGCAGCTTAGCCCCCCTCGGTGAACAGTATTTT
TRBD1 TRBJ1-2 - TRBV5-4 CASSPATGGNYGYTF TGTGCCAGCAGCCCAGCGACAGGGGGCAACTATGGCTACACCTTC
- TRBJ2-7 - TRBV2 CASRRSGLSYEQYF TGTGCCAGCAGGCGAAGCGGACTATCCTACGAGCAGTACTTC
- TRBJ2-7 few TRBV5-1 CASSYRTDYEQYF TGCGCCAGCAGCTACCGGACAGATTACGAGCAGTACTTC
- TRBJ2-3 - TRBV10-1 CASSEGTSGTLSTDTQYF TGCGCCAGCAGTGAAGGGACCTCCGGGACACTTAGCACAGATACGCAGTATTTT
TRBD1 TRBJ2-3 - TRBV30 CAWSGRDRFVYTQYF TGTGCCTGGAGTGGCCGGGACAGATTTGTTTATACGCAGTATTTT
- TRBJ1-5 - TRBV15 CATSRTGTLGRSNQPQHF TGTGCCACCAGCAGAACCGGGACTCTAGGCCGTAGCAATCAGCCCCAGCATTTT
TRBD2 TRBJ2-7 - TRBV28 CASSLRLWLAEQTYEQYF TGTGCCAGCAGTTTAAGACTTTGGCTAGCGGAACAAACCTACGAGCAGTACTTC